This T cell receptor beta chain is drawn from a study of T cell responses to AZD1222 COVID-19 vaccine. Turning to this clone: Its antigen is unidentified.

Whole-study findings and limits: Donors skewed white British and female; clonal diversity was possibly underestimated. Researchers took repertoire samples only after the peak T cell response had come. Among AZD1222 vaccinees, only six were seropositive at baseline. Reportedly, nearly half of unique spike TCRs recognized epitopes outside B.1.351/B.1.1.7 mutations.

Assay: immunoSEQ multiplex PCR; the TCRdb copy retains only in-frame clones and omits some. The repertoire holds approximately 160,000 clones, with approximately 93% as singletons. The clonotype originates from an adult in good health. The sample here was peripheral blood, taken on day 0 of AZD1222 vaccination.

The CDR3 reads CASSLQGGGSSYNSPLHF. CDR3 DNA sequence: TGTGCCAGCAGCCTTCAAGGGGGGGGAAGCTCCTATAATTCACCCCTCCACTTT. The J gene is TRBJ1-6, the V gene TRBV3-1 (or the pseudogene TRBV3-2); TRBD1 might be the D (6 bases). The CDR3 totals 18 residues. Per the germline V gene, CDR1 is LGHDT and CDR2 is YNNKEL (reference sequence). The V and J ends lost 4 bases and 0 bases respectively, with 16 bases between them.